This T cell receptor beta chain was recorded in a study of blood T cell repertoires in COVID-19. The overall study: Researchers got acute and convalescent COVID-19 samples from the United States, Italy and Spain. PBMCs, B-cell-depleted T cells, or T cells were the source of the cDNA or gDNA that made up the material.

Original methodology: Estimated nucleated cell counts came from reference gene primer amplification. TCRdb's copy holds only in-frame clones and misses some; the assay was immunoSEQ multiplex PCR. From that table come the V and J calls and clone size; the DNA was used to work out D and trimming. The sample lists about 30,000 clones, roughly nine tenths seen once, with 9.9% in the top ten. Sequenced material: peripheral blood. The receptor was isolated from a human donor in a cohort sampled during active COVID-19.

CDR3 protein: CAWRLAGAPQETQYF. The CDR3 DNA reads as TGTGCCTGGAGGCTAGCGGGGGCCCCCCAAGAGACCCAGTACTTC. The V call is TRBV30, the J call TRBJ2-5; 10 bases are a match to TRBD2. The germline V gene has CDR1 GTSNPN and CDR2 SVGIG (reference sequence). V lost 3 bases to trimming and J lost 1 base; unmatched junction nucleotides: 5. The length of the CDR3 is 15 residues.